This TCR beta chain is drawn from a study of OX40 agonist ivuxolimab in advanced cancers. The CDR3 sequence is 14 residues long. The germline V and J ends were trimmed by 3 bases and 0 bases, with 6 bases remaining between them. The germline CDR1 and CDR2 sequences are SEHNR and FQNEAQ (reference sequence). This table comes from immunoSEQ multiplex PCR, and its TCRdb copy is limited to in-frame clones, with some not included. The data hold tens of thousands of clones, with about 85% observed a single time. This clone was seen a few times. Its target is not known. Overall study findings and caveats: At 0.1 to 3.0 mg/kg, clonal expansion of CD4+ and CD8+ blood T cells had occurred by week 6. In general, CD8+ T cells held more expanded clones than CD4+ did, on average.

Blood sampling was done at baseline, cycle 4 day 1, and cycle 7 day 1. The chain links TRBV7-9 to TRBJ1-3; possible D gene TRBD1, 5 bases. The sequenced sample was CD4+ or CD8+ T cells sorted from blood, obtained in a trial of the OX40 agonist ivuxolimab. The receptor was derived from an adult with an advanced solid tumor such as melanoma, head and neck, liver or kidney cancer. CDR3 in DNA: TGTGCCAGCAGCTTGGACATCTCTGGAAACACCATATATTTT. This translates into CASSLDISGNTIYF.